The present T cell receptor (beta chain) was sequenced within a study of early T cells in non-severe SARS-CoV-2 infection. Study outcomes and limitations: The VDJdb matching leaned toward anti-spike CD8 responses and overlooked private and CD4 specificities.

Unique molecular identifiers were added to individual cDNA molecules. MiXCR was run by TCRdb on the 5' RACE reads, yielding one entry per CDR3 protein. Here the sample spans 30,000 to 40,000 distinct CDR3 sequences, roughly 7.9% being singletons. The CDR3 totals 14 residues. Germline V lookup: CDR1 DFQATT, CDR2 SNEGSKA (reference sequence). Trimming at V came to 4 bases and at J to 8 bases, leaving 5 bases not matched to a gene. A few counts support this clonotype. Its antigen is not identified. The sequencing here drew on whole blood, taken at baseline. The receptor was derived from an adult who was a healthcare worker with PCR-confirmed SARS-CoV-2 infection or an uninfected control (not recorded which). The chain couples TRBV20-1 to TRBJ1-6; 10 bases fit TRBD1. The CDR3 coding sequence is TGCAGTGCTACAGGTGACAGGGGGCATTCACCCCTCCACTTT. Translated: CSATGDRGHSPLHF.